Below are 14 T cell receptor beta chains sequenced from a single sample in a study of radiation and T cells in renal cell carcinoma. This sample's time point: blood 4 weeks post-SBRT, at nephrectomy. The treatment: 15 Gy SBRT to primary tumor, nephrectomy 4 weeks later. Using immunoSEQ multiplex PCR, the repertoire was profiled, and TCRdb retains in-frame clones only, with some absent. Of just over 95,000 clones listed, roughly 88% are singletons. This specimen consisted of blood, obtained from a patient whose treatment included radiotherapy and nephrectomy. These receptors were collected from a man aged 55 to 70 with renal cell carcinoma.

CDR3 sequence: CASSIGVPSYEQFF. CDR3 coding DNA: TGTGCCAGTAGTATAGGAGTCCCTAGCTATGAGCAGTTCTTC. The rearrangement uses TRBV19 and TRBJ2-1; TRBD2 might be the D (5 bases). Trimming pared 1 base from V and 8 bases from J, leaving 12 bases between. The CDR3 has 14 residues. Germline V gene sequence: CDR1 LNHDA, CDR2 SQIVND (reference sequence).

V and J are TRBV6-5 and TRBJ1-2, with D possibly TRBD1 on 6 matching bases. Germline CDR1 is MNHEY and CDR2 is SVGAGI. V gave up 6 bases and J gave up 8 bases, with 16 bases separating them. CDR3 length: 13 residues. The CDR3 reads CASRTVGARGYTF. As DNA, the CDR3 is TGTGCCAGCAGAACGGTGGGGGCGCGAGGCTACACCTTC.

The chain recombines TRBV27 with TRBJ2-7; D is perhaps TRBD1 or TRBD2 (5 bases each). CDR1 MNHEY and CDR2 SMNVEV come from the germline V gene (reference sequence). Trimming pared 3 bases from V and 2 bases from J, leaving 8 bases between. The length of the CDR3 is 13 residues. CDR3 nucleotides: TGTGCCAGCAGTTTGGGGGTTACCTACGAGCAGTACTTC. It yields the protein CASSLGVTYEQYF.

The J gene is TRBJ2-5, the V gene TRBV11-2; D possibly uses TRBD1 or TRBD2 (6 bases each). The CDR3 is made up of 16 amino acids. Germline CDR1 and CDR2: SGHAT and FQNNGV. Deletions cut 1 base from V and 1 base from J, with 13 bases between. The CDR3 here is CASSLGIGGTQETQYF. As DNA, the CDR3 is TGTGCCAGCAGCTTAGGCATAGGGGGGACCCAAGAGACCCAGTACTTC.

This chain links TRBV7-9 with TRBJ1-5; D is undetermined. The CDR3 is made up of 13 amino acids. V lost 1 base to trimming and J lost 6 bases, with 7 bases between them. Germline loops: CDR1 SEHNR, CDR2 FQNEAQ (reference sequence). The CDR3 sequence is CASSLGEVQPQHF. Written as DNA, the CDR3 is TGTGCCAGCAGCTTAGGGGAGGTTCAGCCCCAGCATTTT.

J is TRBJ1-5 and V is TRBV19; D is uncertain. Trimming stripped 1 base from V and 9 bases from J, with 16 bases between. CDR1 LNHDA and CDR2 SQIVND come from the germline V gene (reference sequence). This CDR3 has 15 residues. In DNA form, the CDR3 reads TGTGCCAGTAGTATAGTTTATCGGGCGGAATGGCCCCAGCATTTT. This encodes CASSIVYRAEWPQHF.

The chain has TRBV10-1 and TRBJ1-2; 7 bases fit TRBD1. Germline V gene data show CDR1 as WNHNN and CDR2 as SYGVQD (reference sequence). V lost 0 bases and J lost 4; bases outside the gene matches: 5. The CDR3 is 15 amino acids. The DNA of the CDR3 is TGCGCCAGCAGTGAGTCCTTGGGACAGCTCTATGGCTACACCTTC. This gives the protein CASSESLGQLYGYTF.

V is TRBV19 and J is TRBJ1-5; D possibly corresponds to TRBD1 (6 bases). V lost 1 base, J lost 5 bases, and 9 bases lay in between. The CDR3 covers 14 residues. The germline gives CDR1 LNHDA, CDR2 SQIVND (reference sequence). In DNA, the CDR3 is TGTGCCAGTAGTATAGTAAGGGGGGATCAGCCCCAGCATTTT. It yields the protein CASSIVRGDQPQHF.

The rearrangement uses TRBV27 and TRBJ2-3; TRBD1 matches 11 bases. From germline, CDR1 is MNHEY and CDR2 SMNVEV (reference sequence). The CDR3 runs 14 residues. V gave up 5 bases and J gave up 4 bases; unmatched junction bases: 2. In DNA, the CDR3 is TGTGCCAGCAGTCCGGGACAGGGGGCAGATACGCAGTATTTT. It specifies CASSPGQGADTQYF.

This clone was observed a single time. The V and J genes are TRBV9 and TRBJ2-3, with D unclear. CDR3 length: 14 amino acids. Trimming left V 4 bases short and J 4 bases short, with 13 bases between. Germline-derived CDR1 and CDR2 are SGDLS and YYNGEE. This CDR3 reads CASSTLGAPDTQYF. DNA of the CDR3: TGTGCCAGCAGCACCTTAGGCGCTCCAGATACGCAGTATTTT.

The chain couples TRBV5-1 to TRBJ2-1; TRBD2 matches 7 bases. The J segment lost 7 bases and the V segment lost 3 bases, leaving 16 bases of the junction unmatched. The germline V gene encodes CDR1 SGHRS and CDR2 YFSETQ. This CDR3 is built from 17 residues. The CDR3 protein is CASSSALFGRNGNEQFF. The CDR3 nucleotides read TGCGCCAGCAGCTCCGCCCTTTTCGGGAGGAACGGGAATGAGCAGTTCTTC.

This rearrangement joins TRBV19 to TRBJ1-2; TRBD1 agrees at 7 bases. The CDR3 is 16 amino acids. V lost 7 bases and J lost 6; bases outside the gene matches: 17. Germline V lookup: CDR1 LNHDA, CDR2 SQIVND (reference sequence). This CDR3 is CASTPIGQGVRDGYTF. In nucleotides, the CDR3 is TGTGCCAGTACCCCCATCGGGCAGGGGGTTAGAGATGGCTACACCTTC.

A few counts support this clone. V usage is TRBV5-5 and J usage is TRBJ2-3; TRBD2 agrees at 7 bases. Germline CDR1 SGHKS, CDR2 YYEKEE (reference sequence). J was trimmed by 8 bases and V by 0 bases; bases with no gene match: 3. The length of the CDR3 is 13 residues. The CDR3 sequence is CASSLEGRGTQYF. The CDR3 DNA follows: TGTGCCAGCAGCTTGGAGGGGAGGGGTACGCAGTATTTT.

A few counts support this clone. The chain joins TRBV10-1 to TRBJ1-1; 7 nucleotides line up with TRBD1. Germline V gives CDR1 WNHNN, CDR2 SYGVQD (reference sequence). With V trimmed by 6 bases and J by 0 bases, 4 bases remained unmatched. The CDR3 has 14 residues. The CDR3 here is CASSGTGVNTEAFF. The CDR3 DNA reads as TGCGCCAGCAGCGGCACAGGGGTGAACACTGAAGCTTTCTTT.